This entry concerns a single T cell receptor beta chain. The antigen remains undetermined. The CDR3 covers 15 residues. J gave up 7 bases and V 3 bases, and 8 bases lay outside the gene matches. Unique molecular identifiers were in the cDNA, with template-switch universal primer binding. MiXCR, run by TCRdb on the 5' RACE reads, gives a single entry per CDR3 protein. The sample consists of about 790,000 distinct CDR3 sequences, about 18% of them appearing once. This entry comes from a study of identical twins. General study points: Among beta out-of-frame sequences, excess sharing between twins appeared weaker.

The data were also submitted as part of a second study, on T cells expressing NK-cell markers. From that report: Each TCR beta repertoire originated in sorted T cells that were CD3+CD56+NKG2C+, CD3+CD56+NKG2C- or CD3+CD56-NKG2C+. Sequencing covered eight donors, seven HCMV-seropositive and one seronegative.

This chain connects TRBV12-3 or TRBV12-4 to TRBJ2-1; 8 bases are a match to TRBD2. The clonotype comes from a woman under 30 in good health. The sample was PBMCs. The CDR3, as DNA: TGTGCCAGCAGTTTCTCAGCGGGAGTCGAGAATGAGCAGTTCTTC. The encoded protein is CASSFSAGVENEQFF.